This TCR beta chain emerged from a study of glioma-infiltrating T cells. This clonotype was seen only a few times. V lost 2 bases to trimming and J lost 2 bases; unmatched junction nucleotides: 2. Germline V gene lookup returns CDR1 MGHRA and CDR2 YSYEKL. The CDR3 totals 14 residues. Amplification of TCR alpha and beta CDR3 regions from RNA used iRepertoire nested multiplex PCR. TCRdb re-analysed the multiplex PCR reads in MiXCR, keeping a single row per CDR3 protein. This sample has 300,000 to 450,000 distinct CDR3 sequences, with less than 50% found just once. This TCR was recovered from a human donor with low-grade glioma or glioblastoma, undergoing nonglioma brain surgery, or in good health (not recorded which). The specimen was glioma tissue, nonneoplastic brain tissue, or PBMCs (not recorded which). This chain links TRBV4-1 with TRBJ2-5, with 7 bases lining up with TRBD1. Written as DNA, the CDR3 is TGCGCCAGCAGCCAAAACAGGGGACAAGAGACCCAGTACTTC. This sequence encodes CASSQNRGQETQYF.